A single T cell receptor beta chain is shown here with its context. The data are from a study of shared clonotypes between healthy human individuals. Evenly divided among several immunoSEQ plates was the genomic DNA of each subset. The method was immunoSEQ multiplex PCR; TCRdb's version includes in-frame clones alone and lacks a portion of them. The sample includes about 2 million clones, 85% to 95% of them seen just once. All the donors were Caucasian adults who lived in Nashville, Tennessee. Researchers partitioned CD4+ cells into CD45RA+ naive and CD45RA-negative memory subsets. The CDR3 covers 14 residues. CDR1 is MNHEY, CDR2 SVGAGI, per germline. Trimming removed 6 bases at V and 0 bases at J, with 11 bases between.

This clonotype originated in a man aged 18-30 years in good health. The chain recombines TRBV6-5 with TRBJ1-1; D might be TRBD1 (5 bases). Sequencing was carried out using naive CD4+ T cells sorted from blood. Subset of the sample: CD45RA+ positively selected. CDR3 in amino acids: CASSRQTVNTEAFF. For the CDR3, the DNA is TGTGCCAGCAGCCGACAGACAGTGAACACTGAAGCTTTCTTT.